This T cell receptor beta chain was identified during a study of metastatic and nonmetastatic thyroid tumors. Thyroid surgery took place with no prior treatment in any patient. In its sample, this clone was seen a few times. From the PCR reads, TCRdb re-called clones with MiXCR. This sample yields about 21,000 clones, of which approximately 30% are seen a single time; about 14% belongs to the top ten. The clonotype was recovered from a male donor with papillary thyroid cancer or a benign thyroid nodule (not recorded which). Some clones in this sample may be carry-over from other donors' samples. Material for sequencing was tumor tissue.

CDR3 in DNA: TGTGCCAGCAGTGGCCCACGACAAGAGACCCAGTACTTC. Translation gives CASSGPRQETQYF. This chain connects TRBV6-1 to TRBJ2-5; no reliable D call. Germline lookup yields CDR1 MNHNS and CDR2 SASEGT. The ends were cut back, 4 bases at V and 2 bases at J, with 8 bases in the middle. The CDR3 has 13 residues.